The present T cell receptor beta chain was sequenced within a study of blood T cell repertoires in COVID-19. The V gene lost 4 bases and the J gene lost 2 bases, with 11 bases spanning the gap. There are 14 residues in the CDR3. Germline assignment: CDR1 LGHDT and CDR2 YNNKEL (reference sequence). TCRdb's copy holds only in-frame clones and misses some; the assay was immunoSEQ multiplex PCR. This sample has around 100,000 clones, with around four fifths found just once. The source is a man in his sixties or seventies with active or convalescent COVID-19. This rearrangement joins TRBV3-1 (or the pseudogene TRBV3-2) to TRBJ1-1; TRBD1 might be the D (6 bases). The sample consisted of peripheral blood. The CDR3: CASSPGTPNTEAFF. CDR3 nucleotide sequence: TGTGCCAGCAGCCCCGGGACACCTAACACTGAAGCTTTCTTT.